This is a list of T cell receptor beta chains from one sample in a study of blood T cell repertoires in COVID-19. Measured with immunoSEQ multiplex PCR; TCRdb has only the in-frame clones, and not every one. The sample includes around 130,000 clones, around 89% of them seen just once. The sequenced material came from peripheral blood. These receptors all stem from an older man with active COVID-19. Each CDR3 is given with its conserved first and last residue. A D gene is named only where the DNA matches it firmly. The size of a clone is reported for some rows only, either as once, few or many, or as a class for expanded clones.

v_call	clone_size	d_call	j_call	cdr3_aa	cdr3_nt
TRBV6-2/TRBV6-3	.	TRBD1	TRBJ2-1	CASSSPGTGSEQFF	TGTGCCAGCAGCTCCCCCGGGACAGGGTCCGAGCAGTTCTTC
TRBV5-1	few	.	TRBJ2-2	CASSPASSTELFF	TGCGCCAGCAGCCCGGCTAGTTCCACGGAGCTGTTTTTT
TRBV18	.	.	TRBJ2-1	CASSPPGLREQFF	TGTGCCAGCTCACCACCTGGTTTGCGGGAGCAGTTCTTC
TRBV28	.	.	TRBJ1-3	CASSDPGSLYF	TGTGCCAGCAGTGATCCCGGGTCCTTATATTTT
TRBV30	.	TRBD1	TRBJ2-3	CAWSARGDTQYF	TGTGCCTGGAGTGCCAGGGGGGATACGCAGTATTTT
TRBV11-2	.	TRBD2	TRBJ2-4	CASSTSRGGSKNIQYF	TGTGCCAGCAGCACATCCCGCGGGGGAAGCAAAAACATTCAGTACTTC
TRBV15	.	TRBD1	TRBJ2-7	CATSGDRGAGEQYF	TGTGCCACCAGCGGTGACAGGGGGGCAGGCGAGCAGTACTTC
TRBV27	.	TRBD1	TRBJ1-6	CASSRQGNNSPLHF	TGTGCCAGCAGTCGACAGGGAAATAATTCACCCCTCCACTTT
TRBV27	.	TRBD1	TRBJ2-7	CASSVDRGPYEQYF	TGTGCCAGCAGTGTGGACAGGGGGCCCTACGAGCAGTACTTC
TRBV11-2	.	.	TRBJ2-2	CASSLDAASANTGELFF	TGTGCCAGCAGCTTAGACGCGGCTAGCGCGAACACCGGGGAGCTGTTTTTT